The rows below give T cell receptor beta chains drawn from one sample of a study of cytomegalovirus exposure and HLA in healthy donors. Assay: immunoSEQ multiplex PCR; the TCRdb copy retains only in-frame clones and omits some. The profile covers approximately 81,000 clones, with 74% appearing a single time and more than 8.5% taken by the ten largest. The sample was PBMCs. The source of these receptors is a middle-aged man in good health and CMV-seropositive. CDR3s include the opening cysteine and the closing phenylalanine or tryptophan. Fields, in order: clone size, J gene, D gene, CDR3 length, V gene, CDR3 protein, CDR3 DNA. The D gene is left open where the match is weak. A row's size may be missing; if present it is once, few, many or a size class.

size: .
J: TRBJ1-4
D: TRBD1
length: 15
V: TRBV5-1
CDR3: CASSQGQGANEKLFF
DNA: TGCGCCAGCAGCCAAGGACAGGGGGCGAATGAAAAACTGTTTTTT

size: few
J: TRBJ2-1
D: .
length: 15
V: TRBV28
CDR3: CASLTLDRTYNEQFF
DNA: TGTGCCAGCCTTACCTTGGACAGAACCTACAATGAGCAGTTCTTC

size: .
J: TRBJ2-1
D: TRBD1
length: 16
V: TRBV7-9
CDR3: CASSWHRGNTYNEQFF
DNA: TGTGCCAGCAGCTGGCACAGGGGAAATACCTACAATGAGCAGTTCTTC

size: few
J: TRBJ1-6
D: .
length: 15
V: TRBV19
CDR3: CASSMGGSYNSPLHF
DNA: TGTGCCAGTAGTATGGGGGGATCCTATAATTCACCCCTCCACTTT

size: .
J: TRBJ2-1
D: TRBD2
length: 16
V: TRBV29-1
CDR3: CSVESLAGFSYNEQFF
DNA: TGCAGCGTTGAAAGCCTAGCGGGGTTCTCCTACAATGAGCAGTTCTTC

size: .
J: TRBJ2-1
D: .
length: 16
V: TRBV9
CDR3: CASSVAPSTSYNEQFF
DNA: TGTGCCAGCAGCGTAGCCCCTAGCACCTCCTACAATGAGCAGTTCTTC

size: .
J: TRBJ2-7
D: TRBD1
length: 13
V: TRBV19
CDR3: CASSITTGGEQYF
DNA: TGTGCCAGTAGTATCACGACAGGGGGCGAGCAGTACTTC

size: .
J: TRBJ2-1
D: TRBD1
length: 16
V: TRBV14
CDR3: CASSRRGQARDNEQFF
DNA: TGTGCCAGCAGCCGTCGGGGACAGGCTAGGGACAATGAGCAGTTCTTC

size: .
J: TRBJ2-5
D: .
length: 13
V: TRBV11-3
CDR3: CASSLHGGETQYF
DNA: TGTGCCAGCAGCTTACACGGAGGGGAGACCCAGTACTTC

size: .
J: TRBJ2-2
D: TRBD2
length: 17
V: TRBV7-2
CDR3: CASSLPSGGLNTGELFF
DNA: TGTGCCAGCAGCTTACCTAGCGGGGGCCTTAACACCGGGGAGCTGTTTTTT

size: .
J: TRBJ2-7
D: .
length: 13
V: TRBV2
CDR3: CASSSMGSREQYF
DNA: TGTGCCAGCAGCTCCATGGGGAGTAGGGAGCAGTACTTC

size: .
J: TRBJ2-6
D: .
length: 15
V: TRBV7-8
CDR3: CASRVGTAGANVLTF
DNA: TGTGCCAGCAGGGTCGGGACTGCTGGGGCCAACGTCCTGACTTTC

size: .
J: TRBJ2-3
D: .
length: 16
V: TRBV27
CDR3: CASSFLRATSTDTQYF
DNA: TGTGCCAGCAGTTTCCTTAGAGCTACTAGCACAGATACGCAGTATTTT

size: .
J: TRBJ2-3
D: TRBD2
length: 17
V: TRBV30
CDR3: CACPGDSGRGAGDTQYF
DNA: TGTGCCTGCCCCGGCGATAGCGGGAGGGGGGCTGGAGATACGCAGTATTTT

size: few
J: TRBJ1-5
D: .
length: 14
V: TRBV6-5
CDR3: CASSRGAGDQPQHF
DNA: TGTGCCAGCAGTCGGGGGGCAGGGGATCAGCCCCAGCATTTT

size: .
J: TRBJ1-5
D: TRBD1
length: 15
V: TRBV6-5
CDR3: CASSYRTGSNQPQHF
DNA: TGTGCCAGCAGTTACCGGACAGGTTCCAATCAGCCCCAGCATTTT

size: .
J: TRBJ2-3
D: .
length: 13
V: TRBV5-4
CDR3: CASSGYGSDTQYF
DNA: TGTGCCAGCAGCGGTTACGGGTCAGATACGCAGTATTTT

size: .
J: TRBJ2-2
D: .
length: 15
V: TRBV7-2
CDR3: CASSSSGVRDGELFF
DNA: TGTGCCAGCAGTTCGTCAGGGGTTAGAGACGGGGAGCTGTTTTTT

size: once
J: TRBJ2-7
D: .
length: 15
V: TRBV4-2
CDR3: CASSQDLESSYEQYF
DNA: TGTGCCAGCAGCCAAGATCTAGAAAGCTCCTACGAGCAGTACTTC

size: .
J: TRBJ2-2
D: TRBD1
length: 14
V: TRBV5-1
CDR3: CASSLEGADGELFF
DNA: TGCGCCAGCAGCTTGGAGGGGGCAGACGGGGAGCTGTTTTTT

size: few
J: TRBJ1-2
D: .
length: 13
V: TRBV5-4
CDR3: CASHEGRSYGYTF
DNA: TGTGCCAGCCACGAGGGCAGGTCCTATGGCTACACCTTC

size: once
J: TRBJ2-5
D: .
length: 15
V: TRBV28
CDR3: CASSLTSDFQETQYF
DNA: TGTGCCAGCAGTTTAACGTCCGACTTTCAAGAGACCCAGTACTTC

size: few
J: TRBJ1-1
D: .
length: 14
V: TRBV18
CDR3: CASSPQDSAPGAFF
DNA: TGTGCCAGCTCACCCCAGGACAGTGCCCCAGGAGCTTTCTTT

size: once
J: TRBJ2-1
D: .
length: 13
V: TRBV10-3
CDR3: CAIPGRQANEQFF
DNA: TGTGCCATCCCGGGGAGACAGGCTAATGAGCAGTTCTTC

size: .
J: TRBJ1-1
D: TRBD1
length: 13
V: TRBV6-5
CDR3: CASKRTGATEAFF
DNA: TGTGCCAGCAAAAGGACAGGGGCCACTGAAGCTTTCTTT

size: once
J: TRBJ2-3
D: .
length: 13
V: TRBV13
CDR3: CAGSGSHTDTQYF
DNA: TGTGCCGGAAGCGGGTCCCACACAGATACGCAGTATTTT

size: .
J: TRBJ1-4
D: .
length: 16
V: TRBV13
CDR3: CASSSGRETTNEKLFF
DNA: TGTGCCAGCAGCTCCGGACGGGAAACAACTAATGAAAAACTGTTTTTT

size: .
J: TRBJ1-1
D: TRBD1
length: 14
V: TRBV27
CDR3: CASSYRDSNTEAFF
DNA: TGTGCCAGCTCTTACCGGGACAGCAACACTGAAGCTTTCTTT

size: .
J: TRBJ2-3
D: TRBD2
length: 15
V: TRBV9
CDR3: CASSVSTSGTDTQYF
DNA: TGTGCCAGCAGCGTTAGTACTAGCGGCACAGATACGCAGTATTTT

size: .
J: TRBJ1-2
D: .
length: 13
V: TRBV7-9
CDR3: CASSLYTGTGYTF
DNA: TGTGCCAGCAGCTTATATACAGGGACCGGCTACACCTTC

size: .
J: TRBJ1-4
D: TRBD1
length: 15
V: TRBV5-4
CDR3: CASSRRDSLNEKLFF
DNA: TGTGCCAGCAGCCGCCGGGACAGCCTTAATGAAAAACTGTTTTTT

size: .
J: TRBJ2-5
D: .
length: 14
V: TRBV28
CDR3: CASSPTGIQETQYF
DNA: TGTGCCAGCTCCCCGACAGGAATACAAGAGACCCAGTACTTC

size: .
J: TRBJ2-7
D: TRBD1
length: 13
V: TRBV19
CDR3: CASSRDRGYEQYF
DNA: TGTGCCAGTAGTAGGGACAGGGGCTACGAGCAGTACTTC

size: .
J: TRBJ1-4
D: .
length: 17
V: TRBV7-2
CDR3: CASSLARGQGTNEKLFF
DNA: TGTGCCAGCAGCTTAGCCCGCGGTCAGGGAACTAATGAAAAACTGTTTTTT

size: .
J: TRBJ2-1
D: .
length: 12
V: TRBV28
CDR3: CATRTGEAEQFF
DNA: TGTGCCACCCGGACGGGAGAGGCTGAGCAGTTCTTC